These T cell receptor beta chains were read from a single sample in a study of cytomegalovirus exposure and HLA in healthy donors. TCRdb's table, derived via immunoSEQ multiplex PCR, lists solely in-frame clones and lacks some. The repertoire holds roughly 250,000 clones, with around 90% as singletons. The specimen was PBMCs. The origin of the receptors is a woman between 18 and 29 years old in good health and CMV-seronegative. The CDR3 runs from the conserved cysteine through the conserved F or W. D genes are given only for firm matches. Clone size is stated in some rows and not others, as once, few, many or a class when expanded.

TRBJ2-2	-	TRBD1	TRBV4-1	TGCGCCAGCAGCCAAGTAGACAGGGGGACGTCCGGGGAGCTGTTTTTT	CASSQVDRGTSGELFF
TRBJ1-1	-	TRBD1	TRBV5-1	TGCGCCAGCAGCTCGGGGACAGAGAACACTGAAGCTTTCTTT	CASSSGTENTEAFF
TRBJ2-2	-	-	TRBV5-6	TGTGCCAGCAGGGATGACCCAGGGACGAACACCGGGGAGCTGTTTTTT	CASRDDPGTNTGELFF
TRBJ1-1	-	-	TRBV28	TGTGCCAGCAGGGGAGGAGGGGATGACACTGAAGCTTTCTTT	CASRGGGDDTEAFF
TRBJ1-2	-	-	TRBV19	TGTGCCAGTAGCCTTCATCCGAGGCATGGCTACACCTTC	CASSLHPRHGYTF
TRBJ1-6	-	-	TRBV5-5	TGTGCCAGCAGCTTGCCAGGATTGAGCGGCTCCTATAATTCACCCCTCCACTTT	CASSLPGLSGSYNSPLHF
TRBJ1-5	-	-	TRBV27	TGTGCCAGCGGCTGGGGACTTGCGAGCAATCAGCCCCAGCATTTT	CASGWGLASNQPQHF
TRBJ2-4	-	-	TRBV5-1	TGCGCCAGCAGCTTGGGCGGGCCAAACATTCAGTACTTC	CASSLGGPNIQYF
TRBJ2-2	-	-	TRBV7-7	TGTGCCAGCAGCAATCCGGGACATTCGAACACCGGGGAGCTGTTTTTT	CASSNPGHSNTGELFF
TRBJ1-5	-	TRBD1	TRBV27	TGTGCCAGCAGTTACACAGGGGGCGGTCAGCCCCAGCATTTT	CASSYTGGGQPQHF
TRBJ2-3	-	TRBD1	TRBV4-2	TGTGCCAGCAGCCAAGACAGGGGGCCTGGAGGCACAGATACGCAGTATTTT	CASSQDRGPGGTDTQYF
TRBJ2-1	-	TRBD1	TRBV12-5	TGTGCTAGTGGTTCTGTGCGGGGACAGGGGCTTGATGAGCAGTTCTTC	CASGSVRGQGLDEQFF
TRBJ1-2	-	-	TRBV11-2	TGTGCCAGCAGCTTAGAGGGCAGGGGAAGTTCTGGCTACACCTTC	CASSLEGRGSSGYTF
TRBJ2-7	-	-	TRBV4-3	TGCGCCAGCAGCCAGGCGGACACCTCCTACGAGCAGTACTTC	CASSQADTSYEQYF
TRBJ2-5	-	TRBD1	TRBV6-6	TGTGCCAGCAGTTACTCGGTGGGACAGCTAGAGACCCAGTACTTC	CASSYSVGQLETQYF
TRBJ1-1	-	-	TRBV5-8	TGTGCCAGCAGCTTGCGGGGGTCCACTGAAGCTTTCTTT	CASSLRGSTEAFF
TRBJ1-3	few	TRBD1	TRBV10-3	TGTGCCATCAGTAGAGGGACAGTCTCTGGAAACACCATATATTTT	CAISRGTVSGNTIYF
TRBJ2-1	once	-	TRBV28	TGTGCCAGCAGAACCCTGGGACTCAAGAGCTCCTACAATGAGCAGTTCTTC	CASRTLGLKSSYNEQFF
TRBJ1-6	-	TRBD1	TRBV4-3	TGCGCCAGCAGCCAAGAGACAGGGTCCGGTTCACCCCTCCACTTT	CASSQETGSGSPLHF
TRBJ1-1	-	TRBD1	TRBV6-1	TGTGCCAGCAGGGACCAGGGGGCATTCACTGAAGCTTTCTTT	CASRDQGAFTEAFF
TRBJ2-3	-	TRBD2	TRBV5-1	TGCGCCAGCAGCCCCCTAGCGGGCAGCACAGATACGCAGTATTTT	CASSPLAGSTDTQYF
TRBJ2-5	-	TRBD2	TRBV5-1	TGCGCCAGCAGTTTTTCAGGACTAGCGGGTCCCAGAACTAGTTGGGAGACCCAGTACTTC	CASSFSGLAGPRTSWETQYF
TRBJ1-2	-	TRBD1	TRBV6-1	TGTGCCAGTGTACAGGGGGATTATGGCTACACCTTC	CASVQGDYGYTF
TRBJ2-1	-	TRBD1	TRBV10-3	TGTGCCACAACCCCCGGGACAGCGGAATACAATGAGCAGTTCTTC	CATTPGTAEYNEQFF
TRBJ1-1	-	-	TRBV19	TGTGCCAGTAGTATAGTGGAGGGTAACACTGAAGCTTTCTTT	CASSIVEGNTEAFF
TRBJ2-5	-	-	TRBV28	TGTGCCAGCAGTTTAGGACCGGGACAAGGACAAGAGACCCAGTACTTC	CASSLGPGQGQETQYF
TRBJ2-7	-	TRBD1	TRBV27	TGTGCCAGCAGTTTGGATGCCTCGACAGGGGGAACCTACGAGCAGTACTTC	CASSLDASTGGTYEQYF
TRBJ2-7	-	TRBD1	TRBV6-1	TGTGCCAGCAGAATCGCAGGGGGTAACTCCTACGAGCAGTACTTC	CASRIAGGNSYEQYF
TRBJ1-1	-	-	TRBV10-2	TGCGCCAGCAGTGAACAGGGAGATACTGAAGCTTTCTTT	CASSEQGDTEAFF
TRBJ1-5	-	TRBD1	TRBV6-1	TGTGCCAGCAGCGGACAGGGTGGCAATCAGCCCCAGCATTTT	CASSGQGGNQPQHF
TRBJ1-1	-	-	TRBV7-3	TGTGCCAGCAGCCCGACATTCAACACTGAAGCTTTCTTT	CASSPTFNTEAFF
TRBJ2-1	-	-	TRBV7-6	TGTGCCAGCAGCTCCAGGGTGGCGTACAATGAGCAGTTCTTC	CASSSRVAYNEQFF
TRBJ2-1	-	TRBD2	TRBV25-1	TGTGCCAGCACCATTAGCGGGGGGGGCAACAATGAGCAGTTCTTC	CASTISGGGNNEQFF
TRBJ2-5	-	-	TRBV7-8	TGTGCCAGCAGCCCAGGACTTCAAGAGACCCAGTACTTC	CASSPGLQETQYF
TRBJ1-6	-	TRBD1	TRBV19	TGTGCCAGTACCACCGCAACCGGGACAGGCTTTATATCACCCCTCCACTTT	CASTTATGTGFISPLHF
TRBJ2-7	once	-	TRBV5-5	TGTGCCAGCGGGGAGTTCGGAGATGGCGAGCAGTACTTC	CASGEFGDGEQYF
TRBJ2-5	-	-	TRBV13	TGTGCCAGCAGCCCAGACAGGGACTTGGAGACCCAGTACTTC	CASSPDRDLETQYF
TRBJ1-1	-	TRBD1	TRBV28	TGTGCCAGCAACCCGCTAGACAGGGGACCGAACACTGAAGCTTTCTTT	CASNPLDRGPNTEAFF
TRBJ1-6	-	-	TRBV10-3	TGTGCCATCAGTGAGTCGGACAGAAATTCACCCCTCCACTTT	CAISESDRNSPLHF
TRBJ1-2	-	-	TRBV7-9	TGTGCCAGCAGCTATACAACAGGGCCCTATGGCTACACCTTC	CASSYTTGPYGYTF
TRBJ1-5	-	-	TRBV28	TGTGCCAGCAGTCCCTTTGGACTGCCTCTGGGCAATCAGCCCCAGCATTTT	CASSPFGLPLGNQPQHF
TRBJ2-6	few	-	TRBV2	TGTGCCAGCAGTGAAGAAGGGGCTGGGGCCAACGTCCTGACTTTC	CASSEEGAGANVLTF
TRBJ1-2	-	TRBD1	TRBV5-5	TGTGCCAGCATCTCCGACAGGGCCGGTGGCTACACCTTC	CASISDRAGGYTF
TRBJ1-2	few	-	TRBV28	TGTGCCAGCACCGCCCGGGGGGCGTATGGCTACACCTTC	CASTARGAYGYTF
TRBJ2-3	once	-	TRBV27	TGTGCCAGCAGTTTGGGGGGATACACAGATACGCAGTATTTT	CASSLGGYTDTQYF
TRBJ2-3	-	TRBD2	TRBV2	TGTGCCAGCAGTCGACACCTGACTAGCACCGCTGACACAGATACGCAGTATTTT	CASSRHLTSTADTDTQYF
TRBJ1-2	-	-	TRBV29-1	TGCAGCGTTTCCCGCGGAGTGGATGGCTACACCTTC	CSVSRGVDGYTF
TRBJ1-1	-	-	TRBV5-1	TGCGCCAGCAGCTCCGGTGCAGGGCTGAACACTGAAGCTTTCTTT	CASSSGAGLNTEAFF
TRBJ1-1	-	TRBD1	TRBV2	TGTGCCAGCAGGGACAGGGTTGATATGACTGAAGCTTTCTTT	CASRDRVDMTEAFF
TRBJ1-5	-	-	TRBV28	TGTGCCAGCAGTACAGCTTTCAATCAGCCCCAGCATTTT	CASSTAFNQPQHF
TRBJ2-7	-	TRBD1	TRBV28	TGTGCCAGCAGCCCAAGGACAGGGCTGGGCGAGCAGTACTTC	CASSPRTGLGEQYF
TRBJ1-4	-	TRBD1	TRBV10-1	TGCGCCAGCAGTGAGAACCGAAACTGGGACAGCACAAATGAAAAACTGTTTTTT	CASSENRNWDSTNEKLFF
TRBJ2-2	-	-	TRBV2	TGTGCCAGCAGTTTTCCGCCCATGGCAGGTCCGAACACCGGGGAGCTGTTTTTT	CASSFPPMAGPNTGELFF
TRBJ1-2	-	-	TRBV7-9	TGTGCCAGCAGCTTAGTGTGGGTTGAAGGACAGTATGGCTACACCTTC	CASSLVWVEGQYGYTF
TRBJ1-6	-	TRBD1	TRBV19	TGTGCCAGTAGTATAGAGGACAGGGGGAATTCACCCCTCCACTTT	CASSIEDRGNSPLHF
TRBJ1-5	-	TRBD1	TRBV28	TGTGCCAGCAGTTACCAGGACAGGAGCAATCAGCCCCAGCATTTT	CASSYQDRSNQPQHF
TRBJ1-1	-	-	TRBV6-6	TGTGCCAGCAGACCCGTGAAAGCAGGGCTGAACACTGAAGCTTTCTTT	CASRPVKAGLNTEAFF
TRBJ1-2	-	-	TRBV5-1	TGCGCCAGCAGCTTGGAGATCGGGGGTGCAGGTGGCTACACCTTC	CASSLEIGGAGGYTF